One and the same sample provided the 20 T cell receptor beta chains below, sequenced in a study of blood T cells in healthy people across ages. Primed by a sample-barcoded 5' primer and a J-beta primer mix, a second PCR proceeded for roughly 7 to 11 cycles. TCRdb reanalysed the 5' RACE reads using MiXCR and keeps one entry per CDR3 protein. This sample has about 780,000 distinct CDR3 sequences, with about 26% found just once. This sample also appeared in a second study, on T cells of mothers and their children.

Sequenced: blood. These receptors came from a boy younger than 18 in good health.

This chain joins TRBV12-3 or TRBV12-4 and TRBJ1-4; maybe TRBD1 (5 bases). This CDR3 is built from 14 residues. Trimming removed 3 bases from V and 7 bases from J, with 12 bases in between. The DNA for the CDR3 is TGTGCCAGCAGTTTGGAGACAGCAGGTGAAAAACTGTTTTTT. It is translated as CASSLETAGEKLFF.

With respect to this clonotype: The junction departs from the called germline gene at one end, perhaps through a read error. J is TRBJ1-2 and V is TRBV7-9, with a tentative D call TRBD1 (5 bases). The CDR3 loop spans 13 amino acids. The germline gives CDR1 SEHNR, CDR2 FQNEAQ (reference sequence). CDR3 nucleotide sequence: TGTGCCAGCAGCTGGGGGGTCCTCTATGGCTACGCCTTC. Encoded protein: CASSWGVLYGYAF.

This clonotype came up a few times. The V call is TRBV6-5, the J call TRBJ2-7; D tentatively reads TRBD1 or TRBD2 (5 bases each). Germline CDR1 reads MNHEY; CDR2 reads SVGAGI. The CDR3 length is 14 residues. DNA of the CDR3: TGTGCTACACGAAGGGGACGGGACCCCTACGAGCAGTACTTC. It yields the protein CATRRGRDPYEQYF.

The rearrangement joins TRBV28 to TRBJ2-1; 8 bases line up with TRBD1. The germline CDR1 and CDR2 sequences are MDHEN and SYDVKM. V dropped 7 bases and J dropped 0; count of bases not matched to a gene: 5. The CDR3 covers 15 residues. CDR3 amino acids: CASINGQGSYNEQFF. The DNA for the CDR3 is TGTGCCAGCATCAATGGACAGGGCTCCTACAATGAGCAGTTCTTC.

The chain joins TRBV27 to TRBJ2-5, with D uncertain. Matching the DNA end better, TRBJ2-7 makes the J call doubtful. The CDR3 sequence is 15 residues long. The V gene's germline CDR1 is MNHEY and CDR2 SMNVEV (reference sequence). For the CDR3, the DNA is TGTGCCAGCAGTTTCGCCTCGGGTCTTTACTACGAGCAGTACTTC. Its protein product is CASSFASGLYYEQYF.

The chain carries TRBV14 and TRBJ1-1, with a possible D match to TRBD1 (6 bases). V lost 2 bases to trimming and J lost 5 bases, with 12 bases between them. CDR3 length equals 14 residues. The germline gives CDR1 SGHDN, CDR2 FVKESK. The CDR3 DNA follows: TGTGCCAGCAGCCAACTCGGGGGGCGGACTGAAGCTTTCTTT. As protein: CASSQLGGRTEAFF.

The CDR3 nucleotides read TGTGCCAGCAGTAAAACACAGGGGGGACCCTACGAGCAGTACTTC. It translates to CASSKTQGGPYEQYF. This chain joins TRBV6-5 and TRBJ2-7, with 8 positions matching TRBD1. Unmatched junction bases numbered 8, after V lost 5 bases and J lost 2 bases. The CDR3 contains 15 residues. Looked up from germline, CDR1 is MNHEY and CDR2 is SVGAGI.

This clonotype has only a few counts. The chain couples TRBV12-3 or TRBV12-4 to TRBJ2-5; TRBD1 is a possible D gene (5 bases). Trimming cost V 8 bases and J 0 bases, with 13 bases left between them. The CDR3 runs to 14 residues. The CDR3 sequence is CASGAQGNQETQYF. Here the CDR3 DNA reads TGTGCCAGCGGGGCACAAGGGAACCAAGAGACCCAGTACTTC.

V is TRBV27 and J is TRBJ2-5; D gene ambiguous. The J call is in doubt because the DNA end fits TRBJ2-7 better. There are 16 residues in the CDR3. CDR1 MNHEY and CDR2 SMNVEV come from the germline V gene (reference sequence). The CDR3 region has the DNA TGTGCCAGCAGTTCACTCCCCCTCGGACGTTTTTACGAGCAGTACTTC. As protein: CASSSLPLGRFYEQYF.

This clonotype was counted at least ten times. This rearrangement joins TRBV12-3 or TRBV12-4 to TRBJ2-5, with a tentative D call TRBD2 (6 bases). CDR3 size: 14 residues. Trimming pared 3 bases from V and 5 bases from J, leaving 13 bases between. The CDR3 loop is CASSFRGGDETQYF. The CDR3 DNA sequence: TGTGCCAGCAGTTTCAGAGGAGGGGACGAGACCCAGTACTTC.

The CDR3 DNA reads TGTGCCAGCAGCTCCAAGGGGCGGACTAATGAAAAACTGTTTTTT. This codes for CASSSKGRTNEKLFF. The rearrangement joins TRBV11-2 to TRBJ1-4, with a weak D call TRBD1 (5 bases). This CDR3 has 15 residues. CDR1 is SGHAT and CDR2 is FQNNGV in the germline V gene. V was shortened by 4 bases and J by 2 bases, with 11 bases between the two germline ends.

The CDR3: CASSQGRDDTRLFF. The CDR3 DNA sequence: TGTGCCAGCAGCCAAGGCCGAGACGACACGAGACTGTTTTTT. The V and J genes are TRBV3-1 and TRBJ1-4; unclear D gene. CDR3 length: 14 residues. Looked up from germline, CDR1 is LGHDT and CDR2 is YNNKEL (reference sequence). V lost 1 base to trimming and J lost 13 bases, with 16 bases between them.

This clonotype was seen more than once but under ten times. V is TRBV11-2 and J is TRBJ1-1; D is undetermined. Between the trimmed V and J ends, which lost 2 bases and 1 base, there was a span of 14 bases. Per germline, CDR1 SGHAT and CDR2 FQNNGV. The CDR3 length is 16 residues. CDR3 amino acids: CASSLSRERENTEAFF. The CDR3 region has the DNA TGTGCCAGCAGCTTATCCCGCGAGAGGGAGAACACTGAAGCTTTCTTT. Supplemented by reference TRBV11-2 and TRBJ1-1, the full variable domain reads EAGVAQSPRYKIIEKRQSVAFWCNPISGHATLYWYQQILGQGPKLLIQFQNNGVVDDSQLPKDRFSAERLKGVDSTLKIQPAKLEDSAVYLCASSLSRERENTEAFFGQGTRLTVV.

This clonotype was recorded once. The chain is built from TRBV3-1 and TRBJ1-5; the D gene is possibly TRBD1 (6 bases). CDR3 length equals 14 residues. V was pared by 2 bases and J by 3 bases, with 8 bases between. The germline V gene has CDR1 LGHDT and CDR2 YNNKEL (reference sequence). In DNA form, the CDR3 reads TGTGCCAGCAGCCAAACAGGGTTCAATCAGCCCCAGCATTTT. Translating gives CASSQTGFNQPQHF.

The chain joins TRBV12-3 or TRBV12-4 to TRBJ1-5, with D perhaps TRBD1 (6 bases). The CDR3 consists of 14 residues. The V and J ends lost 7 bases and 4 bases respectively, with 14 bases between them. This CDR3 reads CASTMQGSNQPQHF. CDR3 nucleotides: TGTGCCAGCACTATGCAGGGGTCAAATCAGCCCCAGCATTTT.

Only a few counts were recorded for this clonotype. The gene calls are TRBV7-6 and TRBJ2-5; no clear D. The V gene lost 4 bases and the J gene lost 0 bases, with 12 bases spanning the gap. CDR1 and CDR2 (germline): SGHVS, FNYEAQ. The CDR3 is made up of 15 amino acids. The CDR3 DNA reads TGTGCCAGCAGCTCCCGCCCAACTAACCAAGAGACCCAGTACTTC. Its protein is CASSSRPTNQETQYF.

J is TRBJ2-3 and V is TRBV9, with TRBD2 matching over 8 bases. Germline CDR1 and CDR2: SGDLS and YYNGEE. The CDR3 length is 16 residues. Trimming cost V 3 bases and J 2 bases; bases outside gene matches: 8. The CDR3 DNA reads TGTGCCAGCAGCGGAACTAGCGGAAAACCCACAGATACGCAGTATTTT. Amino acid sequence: CASSGTSGKPTDTQYF.

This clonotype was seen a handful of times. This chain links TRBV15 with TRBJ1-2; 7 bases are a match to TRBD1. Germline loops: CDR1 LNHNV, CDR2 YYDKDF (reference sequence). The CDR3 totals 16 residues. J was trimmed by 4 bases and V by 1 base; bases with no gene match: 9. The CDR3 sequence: CATSRVLGTDLYGYTF. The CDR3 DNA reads TGTGCCACCAGCAGAGTCCTCGGGACAGACCTCTATGGCTACACCTTC.

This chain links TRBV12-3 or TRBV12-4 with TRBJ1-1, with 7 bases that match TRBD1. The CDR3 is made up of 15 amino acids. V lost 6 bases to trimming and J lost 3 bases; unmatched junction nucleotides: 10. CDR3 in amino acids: CASSIQDRLYTEAFF. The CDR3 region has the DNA TGTGCCAGCAGCATTCAGGACAGGTTATACACTGAAGCTTTCTTT.

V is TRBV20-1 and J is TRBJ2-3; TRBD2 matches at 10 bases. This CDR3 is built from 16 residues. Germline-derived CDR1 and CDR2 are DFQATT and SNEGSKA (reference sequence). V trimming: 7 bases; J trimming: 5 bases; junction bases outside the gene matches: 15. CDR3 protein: CSVRGASGGRGDTQYF. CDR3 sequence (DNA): TGCAGTGTTAGGGGCGCTAGCGGGGGTAGGGGAGATACGCAGTATTTT.